Each of the 31 T cell receptor beta chains below was sequenced from the same sample in a study of OX40 agonist ivuxolimab in advanced cancers. This table comes from immunoSEQ multiplex PCR, and its TCRdb copy is limited to in-frame clones, with some not included. The sample has about 19,000 clones; about 86% are singletons. This specimen consisted of CD4+ or CD8+ T cells sorted from blood, obtained in a trial of the OX40 agonist ivuxolimab. These TCRs come from an adult with an advanced solid tumor such as melanoma, head and neck, liver or kidney cancer.

As regards this clone: An end of the junction does not agree with germline; a read error may underlie this. The chain recombines TRBV28 with TRBJ1-1; weak D call: TRBD1 (5 bases). Germline CDR1 MDHEN, CDR2 SYDVKM. There are 11 residues in the CDR3. The DNA of the CDR3 is TGTGCCAGCAGTGCTTTTTCTGCCAGGGCCTTT. Its translation: CASSAFSARAF.

The chain is built from TRBV2 and TRBJ2-1; 7 positions agree with TRBD1. In germline, CDR1 is SNHLY, CDR2 FYNNEI. CDR3 length equals 14 residues. V shed 8 bases, J shed 3 bases, and the junction held 7 bases outside the gene matches. The CDR3 bases are TGTGCCAGCTTTAGGGGGCTTCGCTACAATGAGCAGTTCTTC. Its translation: CASFRGLRYNEQFF.

A few counts support this clone. V gene TRBV2 combines with J gene TRBJ1-5; TRBD1 aligns across 7 bases. V lost 6 bases to trimming and J lost 5 bases; unmatched junction nucleotides: 4. The CDR3 contains 13 residues. Germline V gene lookup returns CDR1 SNHLY and CDR2 FYNNEI. As DNA, the CDR3 is TGTGCCAGCAGAGGAACAGGGGATCAGCCCCAGCATTTT. This codes for CASRGTGDQPQHF.

V usage is TRBV5-4 and J usage is TRBJ2-4; D possibly corresponds to TRBD1 (6 bases). Trimming shortened V by 0 bases and J by 9 bases, and 16 bases separated the two germline ends. Germline assignment: CDR1 SGHNT and CDR2 YYREEE (reference sequence). The CDR3 covers 15 residues. The CDR3: CASSLAGTTSPIQYF. The CDR3 nucleotides are TGTGCCAGCAGCTTGGCCGGGACAACTTCCCCCATTCAGTACTTC.

A few counts support this clone. Written as DNA, the CDR3 is TGTGCCAGCAGCCTGGGGGGCATGTCCGGGGAGCTGTTTTTT. Its translation is CASSLGGMSGELFF. V and J are TRBV25-1 and TRBJ2-2; D is perhaps TRBD1 or TRBD2 (6 bases each). The CDR3 length is 14 residues. The germline V gene encodes CDR1 MGHDK and CDR2 SYGVNS. The V gene lost 6 bases and the J gene lost 6 bases, with 14 bases spanning the gap.

This chain joins TRBV6-6 and TRBJ2-7, with D unresolved. Trimming pared 4 bases from V and 4 bases from J, leaving 11 bases between. In germline, CDR1 is MNHNY, CDR2 SVGAGI (reference sequence). The CDR3 runs 13 residues. CDR3 sequence (DNA): TGTGCCAGCAGTTCCGCCTCGGAGTACGAGCAGTACTTC. Translating gives CASSSASEYEQYF.

This chain connects TRBV5-1 to TRBJ2-7; D not resolved. CDR3 size: 12 residues. Germline CDR1 SGHRS, CDR2 YFSETQ. The ends were cut back, 0 bases at V and 3 bases at J, with 4 bases in the middle. In nucleotides, the CDR3 is TGCGCCAGCAGCTTGGACGTCTACGAGCAGTACTTC. Its translation is CASSLDVYEQYF. Complete variable domain (other parts from reference TRBV5-1 and TRBJ2-7): KAGVTQTPRYLIKTRGQQVTLSCSPISGHRSVSWYQQTPGQGLQFLFEYFSETQRNKGNFPGRFSGRQFSNSRSEMNVSTLELGDSALYLCASSLDVYEQYFGPGTRLTVT.

J is TRBJ2-6 and V is TRBV2, with D hard to call. Trimming took off 6 bases at V and 0 bases at J, with 9 bases between the two ends. CDR3 size: 15 residues. CDR1 is SNHLY and CDR2 is FYNNEI in the germline V gene. CDR3 amino acids: CASSGHASGANVLTF. CDR3 DNA: TGTGCCAGCAGCGGTCACGCCTCTGGGGCCAACGTCCTGACTTTC.

This chain connects TRBV6-1 to TRBJ2-7, with D perhaps matching TRBD1 or TRBD2 (6 bases each). V was cut by 1 base and J by 3 bases, with 13 bases left in between. The CDR3 contains 15 residues. Looked up from germline, CDR1 is MNHNS and CDR2 is SASEGT. CDR3 in DNA: TGTGCCAGCAGTGAAGAGGGGGGCGGGGTCTACGAGCAGTACTTC. Amino acids: CASSEEGGGVYEQYF.

In its sample, this clone was seen once. The chain uses TRBV6-5 and TRBJ2-1; 8 nucleotides align to TRBD2. After removal of 1 base from V and 4 bases from J, the junction contained 6 bases not matched to a gene. Germline assignment: CDR1 MNHEY and CDR2 SVGAGI. CDR3 length: 16 amino acids. The CDR3 DNA reads as TGTGCCAGCAGTTACTGGGGCCGGGAGGGATACAATGAGCAGTTCTTC. Translation gives CASSYWGREGYNEQFF.

The V call is TRBV5-5, the J call TRBJ1-2; D is unresolved. Germline assignment: CDR1 SGHKS and CDR2 YYEKEE (reference sequence). CDR3 length: 13 amino acids. Trimming removed 5 bases at V and 2 bases at J, with 10 bases between. The CDR3 here is CASSTDRNYGYTF. The CDR3 nucleotides are TGTGCCAGCAGTACGGACCGAAACTATGGCTACACCTTC.

The chain uses TRBV27 and TRBJ1-5, with D unresolved. V dropped 5 bases and J dropped 4 bases, with 21 bases sitting between them. In germline, CDR1 is MNHEY, CDR2 SMNVEV (reference sequence). The CDR3 length is 17 residues. Here the CDR3 reads CASSLLSGRGENQPQHF. CDR3 nucleotide sequence: TGTGCCAGCAGTCTCCTCTCAGGACGGGGAGAGAATCAGCCCCAGCATTTT.

This sequence joins TRBV29-1 and TRBJ2-5; TRBD2 agrees at 8 bases. V shed 7 bases, J shed 2 bases, and the junction held 3 bases outside the gene matches. CDR1 and CDR2 from the germline V gene are SQVTM and ANQGSEA. This CDR3 spans 12 amino acids. For the CDR3, the DNA is TGCAGCGCCGTAGCGGGACAAGAGACCCAGTACTTC. Residues: CSAVAGQETQYF.

V and J are TRBV7-9 and TRBJ1-6, with D perhaps TRBD1 (6 bases). Trimming left V 2 bases short and J 10 bases short, with 12 bases between. CDR1 and CDR2 from the germline V gene are SEHNR and FQNEAQ (reference sequence). The CDR3 loop spans 14 amino acids. CDR3 in DNA: TGTGCCAGCAGCTTACTGGGGGCCGGATCACCCCTCCACTTT. This codes for CASSLLGAGSPLHF. Variable domain in full (rest from reference TRBV7-9 and TRBJ1-6): DTGVSQNPRHKITKRGQNVTFRCDPISEHNRLYWYRQTLGQGPEFLTYFQNEAQLEKSRLLSDRFSAERPKGSFSTLEIQRTEQGDSAMYLCASSLLGAGSPLHFGNGTRLTVT.

The chain uses TRBV9 and TRBJ1-1, with 8 bases lining up with TRBD1. Trimming took 2 bases from V and 5 from J; bases not matched to a gene: 5. The germline gives CDR1 SGDLS, CDR2 YYNGEE. CDR3 length: 14 residues. The CDR3 region has the DNA TGTGCCAGCAGCGTGACAGGGGTAAATACTGAAGCTTTCTTT. It encodes CASSVTGVNTEAFF. Using reference TRBV9 and TRBJ1-1 for the parts outside the CDR3, the full variable domain is DSGVTQTPKHLITATGQRVTLRCSPRSGDLSVYWYQQSLDQGLQFLIQYYNGEERAKGNILERFSAQQFPDLHSELNLSSLELGDSALYFCASSVTGVNTEAFFGQGTRLTVV.

This chain uses TRBV6-1 with TRBJ1-6; D is unresolved. V lost 4 bases and J 7 bases, leaving 8 bases between the germline ends. The germline gives CDR1 MNHNS, CDR2 SASEGT. The CDR3 is 13 residues long. The DNA for the CDR3 is TGTGCCAGCAGTGCCCGGGCCAATTCACCCCTCCACTTT. Its protein product is CASSARANSPLHF.

The rearrangement links TRBV7-8 to TRBJ1-5, with D possibly being TRBD1 (6 bases). Trimming pared 3 bases from V and 3 bases from J, leaving 9 bases between. The germline gives CDR1 SGHVS, CDR2 FQNEAQ. This CDR3 has 14 residues. The CDR3: CASSFGGLNQPQHF. The CDR3 DNA sequence: TGTGCCAGCAGCTTCGGGGGGCTCAATCAGCCCCAGCATTTT.

This clone was picked up one time. This chain links TRBV29-1 with TRBJ2-7; 9 nucleotides align to TRBD1. Trimming took 7 bases from V and 3 from J; bases not matched to a gene: 4. Germline CDR1 SQVTM, CDR2 ANQGSEA. The CDR3 length is 12 residues. CDR3 protein: CSGGQGNYEQYF. The CDR3 DNA reads TGCAGCGGGGGACAGGGTAACTACGAGCAGTACTTC.

V and J are TRBV28 and TRBJ2-1; 9 nucleotides align to TRBD2. CDR1 and CDR2 from the germline V gene are MDHEN and SYDVKM. V lost 7 bases to trimming and J lost 9 bases; unmatched junction nucleotides: 13. The CDR3 contains 15 residues. The CDR3 DNA reads TGTGCCAGCACCCCGTGGGGCGGGGGGGCCTCTGAGCAGTTCTTC. It specifies CASTPWGGGASEQFF.

The chain is built from TRBV19 and TRBJ2-7, with 8 positions matching TRBD2. V gave up 5 bases and J gave up 0 bases; unmatched junction bases: 6. The CDR3 extends over 15 amino acids. Looked up from germline, CDR1 is LNHDA and CDR2 is SQIVND (reference sequence). The chain's CDR3 is CASSYGSGDSYEQYF. CDR3 nucleotide sequence: TGTGCCAGTAGTTATGGTAGCGGGGACTCCTACGAGCAGTACTTC.

Only one count was recorded for this clone. V and J are TRBV10-3 and TRBJ2-7, with 7 bases fitting TRBD2. The CDR3 is 14 residues long. Germline CDR1 and CDR2: ENHRY and SYGVKD. V lost 7 bases to trimming and J lost 2 bases; unmatched junction nucleotides: 8. The CDR3 nucleotides read TGTGCCATCAAATTCGCGGGGGAGACCTACGAGCAGTACTTC. As protein: CAIKFAGETYEQYF.

The gene calls are TRBV10-3 and TRBJ2-1; D possibly corresponds to TRBD1 (6 bases). This CDR3 is 12 amino acids long. The V end was cut by 6 bases, the J end by 9 bases, with 12 bases between. The germline V gene encodes CDR1 ENHRY and CDR2 SYGVKD. CDR3 bases: TGTGCCATCAGGACGCAGGGGAGTGAGCAGTTCTTC. This codes for CAIRTQGSEQFF.

J is TRBJ2-3 and V is TRBV27; D is uncertain. The CDR3 loop spans 12 amino acids. The germline V gene has CDR1 MNHEY and CDR2 SMNVEV (reference sequence). The V end lost 6 bases, the J end lost 6 bases, and 10 bases lay between the germline ends. CDR3: CASRALMDTQYF. In DNA form, the CDR3 reads TGTGCCAGCAGAGCATTGATGGATACGCAGTATTTT.

CDR3 amino acids: CASSVGSRQGSTDTQYF. The CDR3 bases are TGTGCCAGCAGCGTAGGCTCACGGCAGGGAAGCACAGATACGCAGTATTTT. This chain links TRBV9 with TRBJ2-3; a weak D match, TRBD1 (5 bases). The CDR3 runs 17 residues. The germline V gene has CDR1 SGDLS and CDR2 YYNGEE. Between the trimmed V and J ends, which lost 0 bases and 0 bases, there was a span of 14 bases.

The chain joins TRBV4-3 to TRBJ1-1; a possible D gene is TRBD1 (5 bases). CDR3 length: 12 residues. Trimming stripped 1 base from V and 7 bases from J, with 7 bases between. The germline V gene encodes CDR1 LGHNA and CDR2 YSLEER. Here the CDR3 reads CASSQGGDEAFF. CDR3 coding DNA: TGCGCCAGCAGCCAAGGGGGGGATGAAGCTTTCTTT.

This clone was counted a single time. The chain uses TRBV6-6 and TRBJ2-1; perhaps TRBD2 as D (5 bases). V was shortened by 10 bases and J by 9 bases, with 13 bases between the two germline ends. Germline values: CDR1 MNHNY, CDR2 SVGAGI (reference sequence). The CDR3 loop spans 11 amino acids. For the CDR3, the DNA is TGTGCCACAAAAGGTGAGGGTGAGCAGTTCTTC. This codes for CATKGEGEQFF.

V and J are TRBV6-5 and TRBJ2-5; D remains unclear. The end of the DNA aligns better with TRBJ2-7, so the J call may be wrong. From germline, CDR1 is MNHEY and CDR2 SVGAGI. The CDR3 has 13 residues. The chain's CDR3 is CASSYKLSYEQYF. CDR3 nucleotides: TGTGCCAGCAGTTACAAGCTATCCTACGAGCAGTACTTC.

V and J are TRBV4-3 and TRBJ1-5; D uncertain. With 1 base removed from V and 6 bases from J, the gap between germline ends came to 7 bases. Germline V gives CDR1 LGHNA, CDR2 YSLEER. CDR3 length equals 13 residues. CDR3 coding DNA: TGCGCCAGCAGCCAAGGGACCGCTCAGCCCCAGCATTTT. Its translation: CASSQGTAQPQHF.

The genes are TRBV11-2 and TRBJ2-7; the match to TRBD1 covers 9 bases. The V gene's germline CDR1 is SGHAT and CDR2 FQNNGV. Germline trimming cut 5 bases from V and 4 bases from J; bases unmatched to any gene: 6. There are 14 residues in the CDR3. The CDR3 DNA follows: TGTGCCAGCAGCGTTGATGGGACAGGGTACGAGCAGTACTTC. Protein product: CASSVDGTGYEQYF.

This clone appeared a few times. V is TRBV5-1 and J is TRBJ2-2; D uncertain. Germline V gene sequence: CDR1 SGHRS, CDR2 YFSETQ. This CDR3 is 14 amino acids long. Trimming left V 2 bases short and J 1 base short, with 6 bases between. CDR3 coding DNA: TGCGCCAGCAGCTTCGGTCAGAACACCGGGGAGCTGTTTTTT. It yields the protein CASSFGQNTGELFF.

This clone was recorded once. This chain connects TRBV19 to TRBJ2-1; 10 positions match TRBD2. This CDR3 spans 15 amino acids. V lost 2 bases and J lost 12; bases outside the gene matches: 10. CDR1 and CDR2 (germline): LNHDA, SQIVND (reference sequence). This chain's CDR3 is CASSISLAGVRRQFF. CDR3 in DNA: TGTGCCAGTAGTATAAGTCTAGCGGGAGTACGTCGGCAGTTCTTC.